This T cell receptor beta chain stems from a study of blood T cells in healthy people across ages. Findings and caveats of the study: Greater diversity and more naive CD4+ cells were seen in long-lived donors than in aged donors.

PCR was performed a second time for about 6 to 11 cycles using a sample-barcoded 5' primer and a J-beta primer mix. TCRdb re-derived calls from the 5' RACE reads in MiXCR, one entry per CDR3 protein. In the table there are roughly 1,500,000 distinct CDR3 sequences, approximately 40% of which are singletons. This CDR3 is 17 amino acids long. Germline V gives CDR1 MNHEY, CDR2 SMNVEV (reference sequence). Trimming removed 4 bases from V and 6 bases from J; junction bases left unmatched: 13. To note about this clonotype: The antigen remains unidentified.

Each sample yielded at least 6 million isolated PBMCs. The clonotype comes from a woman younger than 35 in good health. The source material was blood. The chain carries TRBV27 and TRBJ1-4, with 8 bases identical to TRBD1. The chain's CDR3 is CASSSEGQGADDEKLFF. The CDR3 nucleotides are TGTGCCAGCAGTTCAGAAGGGCAGGGGGCGGATGATGAAAAACTGTTTTTT.